Listed below are T cell receptor beta chains from one sample, sequenced in a study of blood T cells in healthy people across ages. From the 5' RACE reads, TCRdb called clonotypes with MiXCR, one entry per CDR3 protein. The sample has over a million distinct CDR3 sequences, 40% to 50% seen once. Sequences were obtained from blood. All receptors come from a woman in her fifties or sixties in good health. Each CDR3 is given with its conserved first and last residue. D genes are given only for firm matches. Clone size appears in some rows only: once, few, many, or a class for an expanded clone.

V: TRBV9; size: .; D: TRBD2; J: TRBJ2-1; CDR3: CASSVNPSGRLNEQFF; DNA: TGTGCCAGCAGCGTTAATCCTAGCGGGAGATTGAATGAGCAGTTCTTC
V: TRBV27; size: .; D: .; J: TRBJ2-7; CDR3: CASSLRSWAHEQYF; DNA: TGTGCCAGCAGTTTAAGATCCTGGGCCCACGAGCAGTACTTC
V: TRBV3-1; size: few; D: TRBD2; J: TRBJ2-4; CDR3: CASSQDLAASGNQYF; DNA: TGTGCCAGCAGCCAAGATCTAGCGGCTAGCGGGAATCAGTACTTC
V: TRBV12-5; size: .; D: .; J: TRBJ2-1; CDR3: CASGLGGGGNYNEQFF; DNA: TGTGCTAGTGGTTTGGGGGGAGGGGGAAACTACAATGAGCAGTTCTTC
V: TRBV7-9; size: .; D: .; J: TRBJ1-4; CDR3: CASSLLSEKLFF; DNA: TGTGCCAGCAGCTTATTAAGTGAAAAACTGTTTTTT
V: TRBV25-1; size: .; D: .; J: TRBJ2-7; CDR3: CASSPPTNSYEQYF; DNA: TGTGCCAGCAGTCCCCCCACAAACTCCTACGAGCAGTACTTC
V: TRBV5-1; size: .; D: TRBD2; J: TRBJ2-5; CDR3: CASSLDGRAAYNEQYF; DNA: TGCGCCAGCAGCTTGGACGGGAGGGCCGCCTACAATGAGCAGTACTTC
V: TRBV9; size: .; D: TRBD2; J: TRBJ2-1; CDR3: CASSASGLAYNEQFF; DNA: TGTGCCAGCAGTGCTTCCGGACTAGCTTACAATGAGCAGTTCTTC
V: TRBV5-1; size: .; D: .; J: TRBJ2-1; CDR3: CASRLFYNEQFF; DNA: TGCGCCAGCAGACTATTTTACAATGAGCAGTTCTTC
V: TRBV7-2; size: .; D: TRBD2; J: TRBJ2-7; CDR3: CASSLAGLGSYEQYF; DNA: TGTGCCAGCAGCTTAGCGGGACTAGGGTCCTACGAGCAGTACTTC
V: TRBV5-1; size: .; D: .; J: TRBJ2-1; CDR3: CASNILGKSSYNEQFF; DNA: TGCGCCAGCAACATCTTGGGCAAGTCCTCCTACAATGAGCAGTTCTTC
V: TRBV20-1; size: many; D: .; J: TRBJ2-7; CDR3: CSAHDTTSYEQYF; DNA: TGCAGTGCCCACGACACGACCTCCTACGAGCAGTACTTC
V: TRBV6-1; size: few; D: .; J: TRBJ2-7; CDR3: CASRGQGIPTYEQYF; DNA: TGTGCCAGCAGGGGCCAGGGGATACCGACCTACGAGCAGTACTTC
V: TRBV5-1; size: .; D: .; J: TRBJ2-7; CDR3: CASSLALSCEQYF; DNA: TGCGCCAGCAGCTTGGCCCTTTCCTGCGAGCAGTACTTC
V: TRBV15; size: .; D: .; J: TRBJ2-7; CDR3: CATSRAQGMYEQYF; DNA: TGTGCCACCAGCAGAGCTCAGGGAATGTACGAGCAGTACTTC
V: TRBV29-1; size: few; D: TRBD2; J: TRBJ2-1; CDR3: CSVEGLSSGRNNEQFF; DNA: TGCAGCGTTGAAGGCCTCTCTAGCGGGAGGAACAATGAGCAGTTCTTC
V: TRBV2; size: few; D: TRBD2; J: TRBJ2-7; CDR3: CASSGSGRLSYEQYF; DNA: TGTGCCAGCAGTGGAAGCGGGAGGCTTTCCTACGAGCAGTACTTC
V: TRBV3-1; size: once; D: .; J: TRBJ2-7; CDR3: CASSRTEEQYF; DNA: TGTGCCAGCAGCCGGACGGAGGAGCAGTACTTC
V: TRBV6-5; size: .; D: .; J: TRBJ2-2; CDR3: CASSYSGSGELFF; DNA: TGTGCCAGCAGTTACTCGGGGTCCGGGGAGCTGTTTTTT
V: TRBV12-3/TRBV12-4; size: once; D: .; J: TRBJ1-5; CDR3: CASSLTPFEPQHF; DNA: TGTGCCAGCAGTTTGACACCGTTCGAGCCCCAGCATTTT
V: TRBV5-1; size: few; D: .; J: TRBJ2-1; CDR3: CASSALANNEQFF; DNA: TGCGCCAGCAGCGCCCTAGCGAACAATGAGCAGTTCTTC
V: TRBV27; size: .; D: .; J: TRBJ2-7; CDR3: CASSVGTPSSYEQYF; DNA: TGTGCCAGCAGTGTCGGGACACCGAGCTCCTACGAGCAGTACTTC
V: TRBV19; size: .; D: TRBD2; J: TRBJ2-3; CDR3: CATLAGDWTDTQYF; DNA: TGTGCCACTTTAGCGGGAGATTGGACAGATACGCAGTATTTT
V: TRBV10-3; size: .; D: .; J: TRBJ1-2; CDR3: CAISDVYRADIRYTF; DNA: TGTGCCATCAGTGATGTTTACAGGGCCGATATACGCTACACCTTC
V: TRBV29-1; size: few; D: TRBD1; J: TRBJ2-3; CDR3: CSVETVTQGVTDTQYF; DNA: TGCAGCGTTGAGACGGTGACACAGGGGGTCACAGATACGCAGTATTTT
V: TRBV27; size: .; D: TRBD2; J: TRBJ2-1; CDR3: CASSLVPGLASTYNEQFF; DNA: TGTGCCAGCAGTTTAGTCCCGGGACTAGCGAGCACCTACAATGAGCAGTTCTTC
V: TRBV13; size: .; D: TRBD2; J: TRBJ2-2; CDR3: CASRPSGSMRAGELFF; DNA: TGTGCCAGCAGGCCTAGCGGGAGTATGAGGGCCGGGGAGCTGTTTTTT
V: TRBV28; size: .; D: .; J: TRBJ2-7; CDR3: CASSSRLEQYF; DNA: TGTGCCAGCAGCTCTAGGTTGGAGCAGTACTTC
V: TRBV20-1; size: once; D: .; J: TRBJ1-1; CDR3: CSARDGKGRFTEAFF; DNA: TGCAGTGCTAGAGATGGTAAAGGGCGGTTCACTGAAGCTTTCTTT
V: TRBV27; size: .; D: TRBD2; J: TRBJ2-1; CDR3: CATTMRGSNNEQFF; DNA: TGTGCCACCACCATGCGGGGGTCGAACAATGAGCAGTTCTTC
V: TRBV12-3/TRBV12-4; size: .; D: .; J: TRBJ2-5; CDR3: CASAGIRETQYF; DNA: TGTGCCTCGGCAGGGATACGAGAGACCCAGTACTTC
V: TRBV7-2; size: .; D: .; J: TRBJ1-2; CDR3: CASSSDALGGYGYTF; DNA: TGTGCCAGCAGCAGTGATGCTCTAGGGGGCTATGGCTACACCTTC
V: TRBV20-1; size: many; D: .; J: TRBJ1-5; CDR3: CSARDQSLVSQPQHF; DNA: TGCAGTGCTAGAGATCAATCACTTGTATCACAGCCCCAGCATTTT
V: TRBV5-1; size: .; D: .; J: TRBJ2-3; CDR3: CASSLGDGSDTQYF; DNA: TGCGCCAGCAGCCTAGGGGACGGGTCGGATACGCAGTATTTT
V: TRBV29-1; size: .; D: TRBD2; J: TRBJ2-1; CDR3: CSVGSGRANEQFF; DNA: TGCAGCGTTGGTAGCGGGAGGGCCAATGAGCAGTTCTTC
V: TRBV2; size: .; D: .; J: TRBJ2-5; CDR3: CASCTDLRETQYF; DNA: TGTGCCAGCTGCACGGACCTTCGAGAGACCCAGTACTTC
V: TRBV20-1; size: few; D: .; J: TRBJ2-5; CDR3: CSAEDTKVVETQYF; DNA: TGCAGTGCTGAAGACACAAAGGTTGTAGAGACCCAGTACTTC
V: TRBV20-1; size: few; D: TRBD2; J: TRBJ2-7; CDR3: CSARGGGTSGSPPYEQYF; DNA: TGCAGTGCTAGAGGGGGTGGGACTAGCGGGAGTCCTCCCTACGAGCAGTACTTC
V: TRBV10-3; size: .; D: .; J: TRBJ2-7; CDR3: CATKGTYEQYF; DNA: TGTGCCACCAAAGGAACCTACGAGCAGTACTTC
V: TRBV27; size: .; D: TRBD2; J: TRBJ2-1; CDR3: CASSPWTSGRVGNEQFF; DNA: TGTGCCAGCAGTCCCTGGACTAGCGGGAGGGTCGGTAATGAGCAGTTCTTC
V: TRBV7-2; size: many; D: .; J: TRBJ2-1; CDR3: CASSQARGAGQFF; DNA: TGTGCCAGCAGCCAGGCCAGGGGAGCGGGACAGTTCTTC
V: TRBV20-1; size: .; D: TRBD1; J: TRBJ2-5; CDR3: CSASPGTGVETQYF; DNA: TGCAGTGCTTCCCCCGGGACAGGGGTTGAGACCCAGTACTTC
V: TRBV3-1; size: few; D: .; J: TRBJ2-7; CDR3: CASSQARGASEQYF; DNA: TGTGCCAGCAGCCAAGCAAGGGGGGCGTCCGAGCAGTACTTC
V: TRBV6-6; size: .; D: .; J: TRBJ1-1; CDR3: CASSRLGRRNTEAFF; DNA: TGTGCCAGCAGTCGACTGGGACGCCGGAACACTGAAGCTTTCTTT
V: TRBV14; size: few; D: .; J: TRBJ1-4; CDR3: CASSPERGLQGEKLFF; DNA: TGTGCCAGCAGCCCCGAGAGGGGACTTCAGGGCGAAAAACTGTTTTTT
V: TRBV20-1; size: few; D: .; J: TRBJ2-5; CDR3: CSASGDGNQETQYF; DNA: TGCAGTGCTAGTGGGGACGGAAACCAAGAGACCCAGTACTTC
V: TRBV21-1; size: few; D: .; J: TRBJ1-2; CDR3: CASSKWGGRDYGYTF; DNA: TGTGCCAGCAGCAAATGGGGGGGGCGCGACTATGGCTACACCTTC
V: TRBV5-4; size: .; D: .; J: TRBJ2-1; CDR3: CASSFVGENEQFF; DNA: TGTGCCAGCAGCTTTGTTGGCGAAAATGAGCAGTTCTTC
V: TRBV4-2; size: .; D: .; J: TRBJ1-5; CDR3: CASSQDGGIGQPQHF; DNA: TGTGCCAGCAGCCAGGACGGGGGAATAGGGCAGCCCCAGCATTTT
V: TRBV28; size: .; D: TRBD1; J: TRBJ1-5; CDR3: CASRQGLLQPQHF; DNA: TGTGCCAGCAGACAGGGGTTGTTGCAGCCCCAGCATTTT
V: TRBV27; size: .; D: .; J: TRBJ2-1; CDR3: CASSLMGVSGNEQFF; DNA: TGTGCCAGCAGTCTGATGGGGGTATCGGGCAATGAGCAGTTCTTC